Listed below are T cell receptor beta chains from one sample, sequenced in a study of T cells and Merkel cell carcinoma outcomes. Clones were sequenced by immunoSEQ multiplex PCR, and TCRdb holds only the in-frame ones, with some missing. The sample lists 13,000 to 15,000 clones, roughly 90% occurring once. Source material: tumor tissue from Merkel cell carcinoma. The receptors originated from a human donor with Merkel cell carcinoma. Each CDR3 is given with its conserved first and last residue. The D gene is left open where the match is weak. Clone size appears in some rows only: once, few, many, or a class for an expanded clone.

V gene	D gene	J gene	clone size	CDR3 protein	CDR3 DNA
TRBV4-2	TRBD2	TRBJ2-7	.	CASSQEGLDAYEQYF	TGTGCCAGCAGCCAAGAGGGACTAGACGCCTACGAGCAGTACTTC
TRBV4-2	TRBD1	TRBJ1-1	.	CASSHRDRNTEAFF	TGTGCCAGCAGCCATCGGGACAGGAACACTGAAGCTTTCTTT
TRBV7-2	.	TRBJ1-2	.	CASSLDRSYGYTF	TGTGCCAGCAGCCTTGACAGGTCCTATGGCTACACCTTC
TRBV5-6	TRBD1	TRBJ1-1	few	CASSTDRDTEAFF	TGTGCCAGCAGCACGGACAGGGACACTGAAGCTTTCTTT
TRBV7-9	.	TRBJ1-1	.	CASSLRATNTEAFF	TGTGCCAGCAGCTTAAGGGCTACGAACACTGAAGCTTTCTTT
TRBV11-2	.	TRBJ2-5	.	CASSHFYGGLETQYF	TGTGCCAGCAGCCACTTCTACGGGGGATTGGAGACCCAGTACTTC
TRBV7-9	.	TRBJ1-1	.	CASSLSGDTEAFF	TGTGCCAGCAGCTTATCAGGGGACACTGAAGCTTTCTTT
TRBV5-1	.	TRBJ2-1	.	CASSLPGVHEQFF	TGCGCCAGCAGCTTGCCAGGGGTCCATGAGCAGTTCTTC
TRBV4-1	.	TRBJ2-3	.	CASSRGRDTDTQYF	TGCGCCAGCAGCCGTGGACGAGACACAGATACGCAGTATTTT
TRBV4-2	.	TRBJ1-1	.	CASSASGKVNTEAFF	TGTGCCAGCAGCGCCTCAGGGAAGGTGAACACTGAAGCTTTCTTT
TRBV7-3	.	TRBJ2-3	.	CASSLVLGADTQYF	TGTGCCAGCAGCTTAGTCCTCGGGGCAGATACGCAGTATTTT
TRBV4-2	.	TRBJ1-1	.	CASSQESREDTEAFF	TGTGCCAGCAGCCAAGAGAGCAGGGAAGACACTGAAGCTTTCTTT
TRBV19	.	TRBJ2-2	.	CAGRQDTGELFF	TGTGCCGGGAGGCAAGACACCGGGGAGCTGTTTTTT
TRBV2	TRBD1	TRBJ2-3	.	CASGGQEGTDTQYF	TGTGCCAGCGGCGGACAGGAAGGCACAGATACGCAGTATTTT